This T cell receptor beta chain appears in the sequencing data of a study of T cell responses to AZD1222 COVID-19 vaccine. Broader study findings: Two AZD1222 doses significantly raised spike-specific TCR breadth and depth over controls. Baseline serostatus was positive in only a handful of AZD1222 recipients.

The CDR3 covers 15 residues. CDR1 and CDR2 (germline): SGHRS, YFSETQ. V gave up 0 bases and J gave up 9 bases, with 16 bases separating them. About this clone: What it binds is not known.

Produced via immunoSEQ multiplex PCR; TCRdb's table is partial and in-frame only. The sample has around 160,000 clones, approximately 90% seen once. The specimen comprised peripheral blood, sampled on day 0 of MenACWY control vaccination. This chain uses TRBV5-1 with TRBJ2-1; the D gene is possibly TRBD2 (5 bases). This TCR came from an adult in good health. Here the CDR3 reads CASSLAEGPSFEQFF. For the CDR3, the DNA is TGCGCCAGCAGCTTGGCCGAGGGCCCGAGTTTTGAGCAGTTCTTC.